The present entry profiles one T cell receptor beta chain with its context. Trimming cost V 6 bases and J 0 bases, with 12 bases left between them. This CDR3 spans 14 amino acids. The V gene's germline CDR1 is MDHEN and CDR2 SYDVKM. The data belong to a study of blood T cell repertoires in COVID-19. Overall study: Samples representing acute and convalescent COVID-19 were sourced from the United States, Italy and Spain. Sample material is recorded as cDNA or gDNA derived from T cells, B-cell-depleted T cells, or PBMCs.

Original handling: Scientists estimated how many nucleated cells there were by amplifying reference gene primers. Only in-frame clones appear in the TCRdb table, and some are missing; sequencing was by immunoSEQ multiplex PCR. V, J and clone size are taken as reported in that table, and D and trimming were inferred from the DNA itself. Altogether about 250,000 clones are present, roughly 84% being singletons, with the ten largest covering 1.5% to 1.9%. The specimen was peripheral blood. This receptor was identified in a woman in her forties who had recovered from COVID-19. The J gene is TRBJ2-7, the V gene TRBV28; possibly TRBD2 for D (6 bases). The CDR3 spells CASRTPGGSYEQYF. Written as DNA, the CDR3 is TGTGCCAGCAGAACCCCCGGGGGCTCCTACGAGCAGTACTTC.